The clone carrying this T cell receptor (beta chain) showed up just once. These data are taken from a study of blood T cell repertoires in COVID-19. Study context: The samples span acute and convalescent COVID-19 from the United States, Italy and Spain. T cells, B-cell-depleted T cells, or PBMCs provided the cDNA or gDNA that served as material.

V lost 6 bases, J lost 4 bases, and 19 bases lay in between. CDR1 MDHEN and CDR2 SYDVKM come from the germline V gene. CDR3 length: 15 amino acids. Per the study methods: From reference gene primer amplification, estimates of nucleated cell counts were derived. Profiling relied on immunoSEQ multiplex PCR, and the TCRdb table lists in-frame clones only, not all of them. That table furnishes V, J and clone size, whereas the DNA furnished D and trimming. Of 200,000 or so clones in the sample, under 90% are singletons; the top ten hold 5% to 6.5%. The sample consisted of peripheral blood. The V call is TRBV28, the J call TRBJ2-7; possibly TRBD1 for D (6 bases). The receptor was derived from a man older than 75 with acute or convalescent COVID-19. CDR3 sequence: CASRPTGHFLYEQYF. The CDR3 DNA sequence: TGTGCCAGCAGACCAACGGGACATTTCCTTTACGAGCAGTACTTC.